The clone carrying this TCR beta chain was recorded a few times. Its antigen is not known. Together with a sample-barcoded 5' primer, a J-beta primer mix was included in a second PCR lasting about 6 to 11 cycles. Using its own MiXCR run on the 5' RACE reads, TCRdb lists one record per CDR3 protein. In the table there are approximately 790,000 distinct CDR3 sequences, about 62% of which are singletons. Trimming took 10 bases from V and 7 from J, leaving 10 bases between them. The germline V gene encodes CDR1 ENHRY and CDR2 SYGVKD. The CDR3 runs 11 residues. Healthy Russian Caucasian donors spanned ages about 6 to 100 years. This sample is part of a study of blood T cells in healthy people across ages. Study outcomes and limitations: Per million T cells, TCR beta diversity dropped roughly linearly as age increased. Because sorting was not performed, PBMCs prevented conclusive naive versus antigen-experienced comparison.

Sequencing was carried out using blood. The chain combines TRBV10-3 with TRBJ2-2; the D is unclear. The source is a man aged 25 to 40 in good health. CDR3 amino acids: CATTEIGELFF. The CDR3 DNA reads TGTGCCACCACGGAGATCGGGGAGCTGTTTTTT.